These T cell receptor beta chains were read from a single sample in a study of T-cell memory formation after mild COVID-19. Via MiXCR, TCRdb re-called the 5' RACE reads, giving one row per CDR3 protein. In the table there are a few hundred thousand distinct CDR3 sequences, about 17% of which are singletons. Source material: PBMCs or a T cell subset sorted from them (not recorded which). Receptors originate from a young man who had mild COVID-19 (a few samples of this study predate the infection). Cell type and time point are not known. Both conserved end residues are part of each CDR3. The D gene is left open where the match is weak. Clone size is not always given. Where it is, it says once, few, many or a class for expanded clones.

NA	few	TRBJ2-3	TRBV7-9	CASSPRDRNPLADTQYF	TGTGCCAGCAGCCCCCGCGACAGGAACCCACTCGCGGATACGCAGTATTTT
TRBD2	many	TRBJ2-3	TRBV3-1	CASSQFASGVTDTQYF	TGTGCCAGCAGCCAATTTGCTAGCGGGGTAACAGATACGCAGTATTTT
NA	few	TRBJ1-1	TRBV7-2	CASSSGGYTEAFF	TGTGCCAGCAGCTCTGGAGGGTACACTGAAGCTTTCTTT
NA	NA	TRBJ1-1	TRBV5-1	CASSSGLNTEAFF	TGCGCCAGCAGCTCCGGACTGAACACTGAAGCTTTCTTT
TRBD1	many	TRBJ2-3	TRBV5-1	CASSLEGGATDTQYF	TGCGCCAGCAGCTTGGAAGGGGGCGCGACAGATACGCAGTATTTT
NA	NA	TRBJ1-1	TRBV20-1	CSAAPPGVNTEAFF	TGCAGTGCCGCTCCCCCAGGCGTGAACACTGAAGCTTTCTTT
NA	few	TRBJ2-1	TRBV6-5	CASRPTSSRRGQFF	TGTGCCAGCAGACCTACTAGCAGTCGGAGGGGGCAGTTCTTC
NA	NA	TRBJ1-1	TRBV7-2	CASSHREFTEAFF	TGTGCCAGCAGCCACAGGGAATTCACTGAAGCTTTCTTT
NA	NA	TRBJ1-5	TRBV27	CASSSPYSNQPQHF	TGTGCCAGCAGTTCACCGTATAGCAATCAGCCCCAGCATTTT
NA	NA	TRBJ1-2	TRBV30	CAWSDGRVKGYTF	TGTGCCTGGAGTGACGGCAGGGTAAAAGGCTACACCTTC
NA	few	TRBJ2-2	TRBV6-5	CASSYTKPGGIGTGELFF	TGTGCCAGCAGTTACACAAAACCCGGGGGAATTGGCACCGGGGAGCTGTTTTTT
NA	few	TRBJ2-2	TRBV6-2/TRBV6-3	CASFKGSNTGELFF	TGTGCCAGCTTTAAGGGTTCGAACACCGGGGAGCTGTTTTTT
TRBD1	NA	TRBJ2-7	TRBV12-3/TRBV12-4	CASSSDSRTGPGEQYF	TGTGCCAGCAGCTCGGACTCCCGGACAGGACCAGGGGAGCAGTACTTC
NA	few	TRBJ2-2	TRBV7-3	CASSLTAGTGELFF	TGTGCCAGCAGCTTAACTGCGGGAACCGGGGAGCTGTTTTTT
NA	NA	TRBJ2-7	TRBV4-3	CASSLGVAYEQYF	TGCGCCAGCAGCCTAGGGGTAGCCTACGAGCAGTACTTC
TRBD2	NA	TRBJ2-1	TRBV20-1	CSAPLAGAVEEQFF	TGCAGTGCTCCCCTAGCGGGGGCGGTGGAAGAGCAGTTCTTC
TRBD1	once	TRBJ2-3	TRBV6-2/TRBV6-3	CASRKRGQITDTQYF	TGTGCCAGCCGAAAAAGGGGACAGATCACAGATACGCAGTATTTT
NA	NA	TRBJ2-6	TRBV7-3	CASSLTYGRTDRSSGANVLTF	TGTGCCAGCAGCTTAACGTATGGGAGAACAGATAGAAGCTCTGGGGCCAACGTCCTGACTTTC
NA	NA	TRBJ1-1	TRBV2	CASSGARGDAFF	TGTGCCAGCAGTGGAGCCAGGGGAGACGCTTTCTTT
NA	NA	TRBJ2-3	TRBV6-2/TRBV6-3	CASSETASGASTDTQYF	TGTGCCAGCAGTGAAACGGCATCCGGAGCGAGCACAGATACGCAGTATTTT
NA	NA	TRBJ1-5	TRBV15	CATSRVNSNQPQHF	TGTGCCACCAGCAGAGTTAATAGCAATCAGCCCCAGCATTTT
TRBD1	few	TRBJ2-3	TRBV7-7	CASSPGQGSGADTQYF	TGTGCTAGCAGCCCTGGACAGGGTTCGGGCGCAGATACGCAGTATTTT
NA	few	TRBJ1-1	TRBV28	CASSLGGDRNTEAFF	TGTGCCAGCAGTTTAGGGGGGGATAGGAACACTGAAGCTTTCTTT
NA	few	TRBJ2-5	TRBV7-8	CASSTPGTQYF	TGTGCCAGCAGCACCCCGGGTACCCAGTACTTC
NA	few	TRBJ1-2	TRBV6-5	CASRPRASYGYTF	TGTGCCAGCAGGCCCAGAGCCAGTTATGGCTACACCTTC
NA	NA	TRBJ2-6	TRBV2	CASSGAHSGANVLTF	TGTGCCAGCAGCGGGGCTCACTCTGGGGCCAACGTCCTGACTTTC
TRBD2	few	TRBJ2-3	TRBV29-1	CSVEGAGASTDTQYF	TGCAGCGTTGAAGGAGCGGGGGCCAGCACAGATACGCAGTATTTT
NA	few	TRBJ2-5	TRBV20-1	CSAPGTAKETQYF	TGCAGTGCTCCCGGGACGGCAAAAGAGACCCAGTACTTC
NA	few	TRBJ1-5	TRBV7-2	CASSPEGSLEQPQHF	TGTGCCAGCAGCCCGGAGGGGTCTTTGGAACAGCCCCAGCATTTT
TRBD2	few	TRBJ2-7	TRBV14	CASSQVLSGGDEQYF	TGTGCCAGCAGCCAAGTCCTCAGCGGGGGCGACGAGCAGTACTTC
NA	few	TRBJ2-5	TRBV29-1	CSATWGLETQYF	TGCAGCGCTACTTGGGGCTTGGAGACCCAGTACTTC
NA	NA	TRBJ1-2	TRBV25-1	CASSDVENRPGYTF	TGTGCCAGCAGTGATGTCGAGAACCGCCCCGGCTACACCTTC
NA	NA	TRBJ1-5	TRBV5-1	CASSLRDPLNQPQHF	TGCGCCAGCAGCTTGAGGGACCCCTTAAATCAGCCCCAGCATTTT
TRBD1	NA	TRBJ1-6	TRBV27	CASKQGGQSLHF	TGTGCCAGCAAGCAGGGGGGGCAGTCCCTCCACTTT
NA	NA	TRBJ2-5	TRBV3-1	CASSQDSGFKETQYF	TGTGCCAGCAGCCAAGATTCAGGGTTTAAAGAGACCCAGTACTTC
NA	many	TRBJ2-1	TRBV7-9	CASSSPPSDGDNEQFF	TGTGCCAGCAGCTCCCCTCCCTCGGACGGGGACAATGAGCAGTTCTTC
NA	NA	TRBJ1-1	TRBV5-1	CASSNMMNTEAFF	TGCGCCAGCAGTAACATGATGAACACTGAAGCTTTCTTT
NA	few	TRBJ2-1	TRBV7-8	CASSFRDGPPEQFF	TGTGCCAGCAGCTTCAGGGACGGTCCCCCGGAGCAGTTCTTC
NA	few	TRBJ1-2	TRBV5-5	CASSVTGGSNYGYTF	TGTGCCAGCAGCGTTACTGGAGGGTCGAACTATGGCTACACCTTC
NA	NA	TRBJ1-4	TRBV5-1	CASSFGANGKLFF	TGCGCCAGCAGCTTCGGGGCCAACGGGAAACTGTTTTTT
NA	few	TRBJ2-7	TRBV10-3	CAITRDLGTDEQYF	TGTGCCATCACCCGGGACCTGGGGACCGACGAGCAGTACTTC
TRBD2	NA	TRBJ2-1	TRBV6-6	CASRINVAGGQNEQFF	TGTGCCAGCAGGATAAACGTAGCGGGGGGGCAGAATGAGCAGTTCTTC
NA	NA	TRBJ2-2	TRBV4-3	CASSQSQNTGELFF	TGCGCCAGCAGCCAGTCGCAAAACACCGGGGAGCTGTTTTTT
TRBD1	NA	TRBJ2-3	TRBV9	CASSAQGAVADTQYF	TGTGCCAGCAGCGCGCAGGGGGCGGTAGCAGATACGCAGTATTTT
TRBD2	few	TRBJ2-2	TRBV12-3/TRBV12-4	CASSSRGGFTGELFF	TGTGCCAGCAGTTCCCGCGGGGGGTTCACCGGGGAGCTGTTTTTT
TRBD1	few	TRBJ1-1	TRBV3-1	CASSRGQGGDTEAFF	TGTGCCAGCAGCCGGGGACAGGGGGGCGACACTGAAGCTTTCTTT
TRBD1	few	TRBJ2-3	TRBV12-3/TRBV12-4	CASTPAGGFTDTQYF	TGTGCCAGCACCCCCGCAGGGGGTTTCACAGATACGCAGTATTTT
NA	NA	TRBJ1-2	TRBV5-4	CASSLAGSPYGYTF	TGTGCCAGCAGCTTGGCCGGGTCCCCCTACGGCTACACCTTC
NA	few	TRBJ1-1	TRBV6-2/TRBV6-3	CATWDVWTEAFF	TGTGCCACCTGGGACGTGTGGACTGAAGCTTTCTTT
NA	NA	TRBJ2-1	TRBV5-8	CASSWTGLSSNEQFF	TGTGCCAGCAGCTGGACGGGACTGAGCAGCAATGAGCAGTTCTTC